The 8 T cell receptor beta chains listed next were all sequenced from one sample in a study of shared clonotypes between healthy human individuals. The protocol was immunoSEQ multiplex PCR, while the TCRdb copy is restricted to in-frame clones and leaves out a portion. The sample contains 640,000 or so clones, less than 80% of which appear only once. The sample taken for sequencing was memory CD4+ T cells sorted from blood. Subset of the sample: CD45RA-negative fraction. Receptors originate from a woman aged 25 to 45 in good health.

Here the CDR3 DNA reads TGTGCCAGCAGGGGGACCGACTCAGGAATCACCGGGGAGCTGTTTTTT. Its protein is CASRGTDSGITGELFF. The rearrangement joins TRBV28 to TRBJ2-2; either TRBD1 or TRBD2 may fit D (5 bases each). V shed 6 bases and J shed 4 bases, with 18 bases lying between them. This CDR3 has 16 amino acids. Germline CDR1 MDHEN, CDR2 SYDVKM.

The chain carries TRBV19 and TRBJ1-2; the D gene is possibly TRBD1 (5 bases). The CDR3 totals 13 residues. Germline V CDR1 and CDR2: LNHDA, SQIVND (reference sequence). V lost 7 bases, J lost 3 bases, and 12 bases lay in between. CDR3 DNA: TGTGCCAGTACCGCGGGACGAGACTATGGCTACACCTTC. Its translation is CASTAGRDYGYTF.

The V and J genes are TRBV19 and TRBJ1-4; D remains ambiguous. V lost 6 bases, J lost 0 bases, and 5 bases lay in between. The CDR3 contains 13 residues. CDR1 LNHDA and CDR2 SQIVND come from the germline V gene (reference sequence). CDR3 region: CASSDATNEKLFF. The CDR3 DNA is TGTGCCAGTAGCGACGCAACTAATGAAAAACTGTTTTTT.

The chain combines TRBV19 with TRBJ2-3, with TRBD2 matching over 11 bases. Unmatched junction bases numbered 9, after V lost 3 bases and J lost 4 bases. The CDR3 spans 17 residues. Germline CDR1 LNHDA, CDR2 SQIVND (reference sequence). The CDR3 nucleotides are TGTGCCAGTAGTATGGGGAACCCGGGACTAGCGGCAGATACGCAGTATTTT. It specifies CASSMGNPGLAADTQYF.

Comments on this clone: This sample includes further DNA sequences coding for the same CDR3. The chain has TRBV7-2 and TRBJ1-1; D perhaps matches TRBD1 (5 bases). Looked up from germline, CDR1 is SGHTA and CDR2 is FQGNSA. V was trimmed by 4 bases and J by 3 bases, leaving 9 bases between them. The CDR3 is 13 amino acids. The CDR3: CASSSQGYTEAFF. In DNA, the CDR3 is TGTGCCAGCAGCTCTCAGGGATACACTGAAGCTTTCTTT. The full variable domain, rest sourced from reference TRBV7-2 and TRBJ1-1, is GAGVSQSPSNKVTEKGKDVELRCDPISGHTALYWYRQSLGQGLEFLIYFQGNSAPDKSGLPSDRFSAERTGGSVSTLTIQRTQQEDSAVYLCASSSQGYTEAFFGQGTRLTVV.

V is TRBV25-1 and J is TRBJ2-1; possibly TRBD1 for D (6 bases). Trimming left V 1 base short and J 6 bases short, with 16 bases between. Germline CDR1 MGHDK, CDR2 SYGVNS. The CDR3 has 16 residues. The CDR3 loop is CASSESRQVGVNEQFF. In nucleotides, the CDR3 is TGTGCCAGCAGTGAATCTCGACAGGTGGGGGTCAATGAGCAGTTCTTC.

This clone showed up just a few times. The genes are TRBV18 and TRBJ1-5; 7 nucleotides match TRBD1. Trimming cost V 5 bases and J 7 bases; bases outside gene matches: 11. Per the germline V gene, CDR1 is KGHSH and CDR2 is LQKENI. The CDR3 extends over 15 amino acids. The CDR3 region is CASSELGQVRQPQHF. CDR3 nucleotide sequence: TGTGCCAGCTCAGAGCTCGGACAGGTACGGCAGCCCCAGCATTTT.

In this sample, this clone turned up many times. The chain employs TRBV11-1 and TRBJ2-5, with D hard to call. V shed 2 bases and J shed 2 bases, with 9 bases lying between them. CDR3 length equals 14 residues. Germline CDR1 SGHAT, CDR2 FQDESV (reference sequence). In DNA, the CDR3 is TGTGCCAGCAGCTTAAGGCACAAACAAGAGACCCAGTACTTC. It specifies CASSLRHKQETQYF.